Below are 26 T cell receptor beta chains sequenced from a single sample in a study of cytomegalovirus exposure and HLA in healthy donors. PCR used 60 Vbeta primers and 13 Jbeta primers. The method was immunoSEQ multiplex PCR; TCRdb's version includes in-frame clones alone and lacks a portion of them. Of fewer than 150,000 clones in the sample, about 77% were seen once. The sample comprised PBMCs. Receptors were obtained from a woman in her twenties or thirties in good health and CMV-seropositive.

This rearrangement joins TRBV14 to TRBJ2-5; D is possibly TRBD2 (6 bases). The length of the CDR3 is 15 residues. V was shortened by 4 bases and J by 4 bases, with 16 bases between the two germline ends. Germline values: CDR1 SGHDN, CDR2 FVKESK. CDR3 DNA: TGTGCCAGCAGCCCCTACCACGGGGGATCAGAGACCCAGTACTTC. It is translated as CASSPYHGGSETQYF. Complete variable domain (other parts from reference TRBV14 and TRBJ2-5): EAGVTQFPSHSVIEKGQTVTLRCDPISGHDNLYWYRRVMGKEIKFLLHFVKESKQDESGMPNNRFLAERTGGTYSTLKVQPAELEDSGVYFCASSPYHGGSETQYFGPGTRLLVL.

The V gene is TRBV5-1, the J gene TRBJ2-7; D may be TRBD2 (6 bases). CDR1 is SGHRS, CDR2 YFSETQ, per germline. The V end lost 4 bases, the J end lost 4 bases, and 15 bases lay between the germline ends. This CDR3 comprises 14 residues. The CDR3 here is CASSPHGGVYEQYF. The CDR3 DNA sequence: TGCGCCAGCAGCCCCCACGGCGGGGTATACGAGCAGTACTTC.

The V call is TRBV6-5, the J call TRBJ2-1, with D hard to call. Per germline, CDR1 MNHEY and CDR2 SVGAGI. This CDR3 comprises 13 residues. Trimming shortened V by 4 bases and J by 10 bases, and 14 bases separated the two germline ends. Here the CDR3 reads CASSSAQITEQFF. The CDR3 DNA sequence: TGTGCCAGCAGTTCCGCGCAAATAACCGAGCAGTTCTTC.

Comment on this clone: Lacking the conserved final phenylalanine or tryptophan, this CDR3 likely reflects a read error. The V gene is TRBV6-5, the J gene TRBJ2-4, with no clear D. V was trimmed by 6 bases and J by 0 bases, leaving 9 bases between them. Germline V lookup: CDR1 MNHEY, CDR2 SVGAGI. This CDR3 is 14 amino acids long. CDR3 nucleotides: TGTGCCAGCAGGACCCCGGGAGCCAAAAACATTCAGTACTCC. Amino acid sequence: CASRTPGAKNIQYS.

This clone was counted once. This CDR3 reads CASSLGRQGINTGELFF. The CDR3 bases are TGCGCCAGCAGCTTGGGGCGCCAGGGGATTAACACCGGGGAGCTGTTTTTT. The V call is TRBV5-1, the J call TRBJ2-2, with a weak D call TRBD1 (6 bases). CDR3 size: 17 residues. Germline values: CDR1 SGHRS, CDR2 YFSETQ. The V gene lost 0 bases and the J gene lost 2 bases, with 14 bases spanning the gap. Full variable domain (outside the CDR3, taken from reference TRBV5-1 and TRBJ2-2): KAGVTQTPRYLIKTRGQQVTLSCSPISGHRSVSWYQQTPGQGLQFLFEYFSETQRNKGNFPGRFSGRQFSNSRSEMNVSTLELGDSALYLCASSLGRQGINTGELFFGEGSRLTVL.

The chain links TRBV7-9 to TRBJ1-1; D may be TRBD1 (5 bases). The germline gives CDR1 SEHNR, CDR2 FQNEAQ (reference sequence). Trimming removed 7 bases at V and 4 bases at J, with 19 bases between. CDR3 length: 15 amino acids. The CDR3 reads CASTRGGVSSTEAFF. CDR3 DNA: TGTGCCAGCACGCGGGGAGGGGTGTCCAGCACTGAAGCTTTCTTT.

The V gene is TRBV30, the J gene TRBJ1-5; D may be TRBD1 (6 bases). Trimming cost V 2 bases and J 1 base, with 12 bases left between them. The CDR3 runs to 15 residues. CDR1 is GTSNPN, CDR2 SVGIG, per germline (reference sequence). The CDR3 spells CAWSMGAKSNQPQHF. The CDR3 DNA is TGTGCCTGGAGTATGGGGGCGAAGAGCAATCAGCCCCAGCATTTT.

This clone was observed a handful of times. The V gene is TRBV5-1, the J gene TRBJ2-7, with 9 bases aligning to TRBD1. V lost 4 bases to trimming and J lost 3 bases; unmatched junction nucleotides: 5. The CDR3 contains 14 residues. Germline V gene lookup returns CDR1 SGHRS and CDR2 YFSETQ. The CDR3 protein is CASSTKTGGYEQYF. The CDR3 DNA reads as TGCGCCAGCAGCACCAAGACAGGGGGCTACGAGCAGTACTTC.

The chain is built from TRBV7-3 and TRBJ2-3, with TRBD1 identical over 8 bases. This CDR3 has 15 amino acids. Germline V gives CDR1 SGHTA, CDR2 FQGTGA. The ends lost 5 bases at V and 0 bases at J; junction bases unmatched: 4. In nucleotides, the CDR3 is TGTGCCAGCAGCGGACAGGGACGAAGCACAGATACGCAGTATTTT. Translating it yields CASSGQGRSTDTQYF.

The chain joins TRBV5-5 to TRBJ2-5; 8 bases are shared with TRBD2. Germline assignment: CDR1 SGHKS and CDR2 YYEKEE (reference sequence). J gave up 3 bases and V 4 bases, and 8 bases lay outside the gene matches. This CDR3 is 15 amino acids long. The CDR3 loop reads CASSRRPAGEETQYF. CDR3 DNA: TGTGCCAGCAGCAGAAGACCAGCGGGAGAAGAGACCCAGTACTTC.

The genes are TRBV18 and TRBJ2-7; 9 nucleotides line up with TRBD1. Germline CDR1 KGHSH, CDR2 LQKENI. This CDR3 region has 15 residues. The V gene end was trimmed by 1 base and the J gene end by 6 bases; junction bases not matched to a gene: 7. For the CDR3, the DNA is TGTGCCAGCTCACCACTGGGACAGGGAAGATCCGAGCAGTACTTC. This encodes CASSPLGQGRSEQYF.

The chain couples TRBV2 to TRBJ2-2; D gene ambiguous. Trimming removed 9 bases at V and 3 bases at J, with 5 bases between. Germline V lookup: CDR1 SNHLY, CDR2 FYNNEI. The CDR3 extends over 11 amino acids. The CDR3 sequence: CARSDTGELFF. The DNA for the CDR3 is TGTGCCAGGAGCGACACCGGGGAGCTGTTTTTT.

This clone has more than one count but fewer than ten. This chain joins TRBV2 and TRBJ2-7, with a possible D match to TRBD2 (6 bases). Germline V gene data show CDR1 as SNHLY and CDR2 as FYNNEI. V was cut by 5 bases and J by 5 bases, with 13 bases left in between. The CDR3 is made up of 13 amino acids. The CDR3 sequence is CASSFGGSDEQYF. The CDR3 region has the DNA TGTGCCAGCAGTTTCGGGGGTTCGGACGAGCAGTACTTC.

The chain carries TRBV27 and TRBJ1-5; D remains ambiguous. Germline lookup yields CDR1 MNHEY and CDR2 SMNVEV (reference sequence). This CDR3 is 13 amino acids long. V lost 3 bases, J lost 7 bases, and 10 bases lay in between. CDR3 coding DNA: TGTGCCAGCAGTTTGAATGACTTGCAGCCCCAGCATTTT. Translated: CASSLNDLQPQHF.

In the case of this clone: Germline is not matched at one junction end, which may reflect a read error. This chain links TRBV2 with TRBJ2-7; no definite D call. Germline assignment: CDR1 SNHLY and CDR2 FYNNEI. This CDR3 spans 13 amino acids. CDR3 region: CVSKENAAYEQYF. The DNA of the CDR3 is TGTGTCAGCAAGGAGAACGCGGCATACGAGCAGTACTTC.

This clone has just one count. The chain combines TRBV27 with TRBJ2-7; TRBD2 aligns across 7 bases. CDR1 and CDR2 from the germline V gene are MNHEY and SMNVEV (reference sequence). V lost 7 bases, J lost 3 bases, and 15 bases stayed unmatched. The CDR3 consists of 16 residues. The CDR3 protein is CASTPLWIAGHYEQYF. The CDR3 coding sequence is TGTGCCAGCACCCCTTTATGGATAGCGGGTCACTACGAGCAGTACTTC.

V usage is TRBV14 and J usage is TRBJ2-1; 8 nucleotides match TRBD2. Germline V gene lookup returns CDR1 SGHDN and CDR2 FVKESK. The CDR3 runs 16 residues. V trimming: 5 bases; J trimming: 1 base; junction bases outside the gene matches: 7. CDR3 nucleotide sequence: TGTGCCAGCAGCTCGGCAGCGGGGGCGTCCTACAATGAGCAGTTCTTC. Its protein product is CASSSAAGASYNEQFF.

A word on this clone: The junction and the germline gene differ at one end; a read error may be behind it. This sequence joins TRBV7-9 and TRBJ2-7; 12 bases map to TRBD1. CDR3 size: 15 residues. Germline V gene data show CDR1 as SEHNR and CDR2 as FQNEAQ (reference sequence). For the CDR3, the DNA is TGTGCCAGCAGCAAGACTCGGGACAGGGGGCAGGGGAACGTCTTC. Amino acid sequence: CASSKTRDRGQGNVF.

This clone was seen a single time. The chain employs TRBV6-1 and TRBJ1-1; no clear D. The germline gives CDR1 MNHNS, CDR2 SASEGT. V lost 0 bases, J lost 4 bases, and 12 bases lay in between. This CDR3 region has 15 residues. The CDR3 is CASSEAPGLSTEAFF. The CDR3 DNA sequence: TGTGCCAGCAGTGAAGCGCCGGGGTTGAGCACTGAAGCTTTCTTT.

This chain joins TRBV7-2 and TRBJ1-4; D call uncertain. CDR1 is SGHTA, CDR2 FQGNSA, per germline. The CDR3 covers 13 residues. V dropped 0 bases and J dropped 5 bases, with 4 bases sitting between them. This CDR3 reads CASSLARNEKLFF. CDR3 sequence (DNA): TGTGCCAGCAGCTTAGCCCGGAATGAAAAACTGTTTTTT.

This clone was observed a few times. The chain carries TRBV5-4 and TRBJ2-2; TRBD2 aligns across 16 bases. The germline V gene encodes CDR1 SGHNT and CDR2 YYREEE (reference sequence). The CDR3 length is 16 residues. V gave up 3 bases and J gave up 5 bases; unmatched junction bases: 1. DNA for the CDR3: TGTGCCAGCAGCTCGGGACTAGCGGGAGGGACCGGGGAGCTGTTTTTT. Translated, it gives CASSSGLAGGTGELFF.

V gene TRBV6-4 combines with J gene TRBJ2-1; 8 bases fit TRBD2. Per germline, CDR1 MRHNA and CDR2 SNTAGT. CDR3 length: 15 residues. V lost 4 bases and J lost 5; bases outside the gene matches: 7. CDR3 coding DNA: TGTGCCAGCAGTGCGGGACTAGGAGACAACAATGAGCAGTTCTTC. Amino acids: CASSAGLGDNNEQFF.

In this sample, this clone turned up a few times. V is TRBV2 and J is TRBJ2-2; D remains unclear. The CDR3 spans 12 residues. V lost 7 bases, J lost 8 bases, and 11 bases lay in between. Germline V lookup: CDR1 SNHLY, CDR2 FYNNEI. Here the CDR3 reads CASIPVRGELFF. The CDR3 nucleotides read TGTGCCAGCATCCCCGTCAGGGGGGAGCTGTTTTTT.

The chain links TRBV30 to TRBJ1-5, with TRBD1 matching 8 bases. The length of the CDR3 is 14 residues. The germline gives CDR1 GTSNPN, CDR2 SVGIG (reference sequence). The ends lost 3 bases at V and 6 bases at J; junction bases unmatched: 7. CDR3 amino acids: CAWREGRGPQPQHF. CDR3 DNA sequence: TGTGCCTGGAGGGAGGGCAGGGGGCCTCAGCCCCAGCATTTT. Together with reference TRBV30 and TRBJ1-5, the CDR3 gives the full variable domain: SQTIHQWPATLVQPVGSPLSLECTVEGTSNPNLYWYRQAAGRGLQLLFYSVGIGQISSEVPQNLSASRPQDRQFILSSKKLLLSDSGFYLCAWREGRGPQPQHFGDGTRLSIL.

J is TRBJ2-7 and V is TRBV27, with 10 bases aligning to TRBD2. The V segment lost 5 bases and the J segment 3 bases; nucleotides outside the gene matches: 10. Per the germline V gene, CDR1 is MNHEY and CDR2 is SMNVEV (reference sequence). The CDR3 spans 16 residues. The CDR3 DNA reads as TGTGCCAGCAGTCCGGGGGCTAGCGGGAGTTTCTACGAGCAGTACTTC. Translation: CASSPGASGSFYEQYF.

J is TRBJ2-1 and V is TRBV6-1, with 14 bases aligning to TRBD2. Unmatched junction bases numbered 5, after V lost 6 bases and J lost 7 bases. The germline V gene has CDR1 MNHNS and CDR2 SASEGT. This CDR3 spans 15 amino acids. CDR3 sequence reads: CASRGLAGAENEQFF. CDR3 coding DNA: TGTGCCAGCAGGGGACTAGCGGGAGCCGAAAATGAGCAGTTCTTC.